This T cell receptor (beta chain) was profiled in a study of control samples from healthy donors and cancer patients. The method was immunoSEQ multiplex PCR; TCRdb's version includes in-frame clones alone and lacks a portion of them. The data contain roughly 150,000 clones, about 94% of them singletons. CDR3 length equals 17 residues. With V trimmed by 4 bases and J by 3 bases, 4 bases remained unmatched. CDR1 SGHTA and CDR2 FQGTGA come from the germline V gene. The sequence came from a woman in her twenties or thirties in good health. The sequenced material came from blood. The chain has TRBV7-3 and TRBJ2-3, with 16 bases fitting TRBD2. For the CDR3, the DNA is TGTGCCAGCAGCTCCGGGACTAGCGGGAGGGAAACAGATACGCAGTATTTT. Its translation is CASSSGTSGRETDTQYF.